What follows are 11 T cell receptor beta chains derived from one specimen sequenced in a study of OX40 agonist ivuxolimab in advanced cancers. Method: immunoSEQ multiplex PCR; TCRdb's copy keeps in-frame clones and lacks some. The sample consists of fewer than 100,000 clones, 84% of them appearing once. This material consisted of CD4+ or CD8+ T cells sorted from blood, taken in a trial of the OX40 agonist ivuxolimab. The receptors come from an adult with an advanced solid tumor such as melanoma, head and neck, liver or kidney cancer.

J is TRBJ2-4 and V is TRBV5-1, with TRBD2 as a possible D gene (6 bases). Germline-derived CDR1 and CDR2 are SGHRS and YFSETQ. The CDR3 sequence is 14 residues long. V was pared by 2 bases and J by 8 bases, with 14 bases between. The CDR3 DNA is TGCGCCAGCAGCTTTCGGGGGTTGAGGGACATTCAGTACTTC. Protein product: CASSFRGLRDIQYF.

V and J are TRBV2 and TRBJ2-7; D gene unclear. Deletions cut 5 bases from V and 3 bases from J, with 8 bases between. The CDR3 has 12 residues. The V gene's germline CDR1 is SNHLY and CDR2 FYNNEI. The CDR3 is CASSYSSYEQYF. Written as DNA, the CDR3 is TGTGCCAGCAGTTATAGCAGCTACGAGCAGTACTTC.

This chain joins TRBV5-1 and TRBJ2-7; 14 bases align to TRBD2. This CDR3 is 16 amino acids long. After removal of 0 bases from V and 7 bases from J, the junction contained 6 bases not matched to a gene. Germline-derived CDR1 and CDR2 are SGHRS and YFSETQ. CDR3 DNA sequence: TGCGCCAGCAGCTTGGGGGGACTAGCGGGAGAGAAAGAGCAGTACTTC. Protein sequence: CASSLGGLAGEKEQYF.

This chain uses TRBV6-1 with TRBJ1-1, with a weak D call TRBD1 (5 bases). The V end lost 2 bases, the J end lost 1 base, and 11 bases lay between the germline ends. Germline-derived CDR1 and CDR2 are MNHNS and SASEGT. This CDR3 is built from 15 residues. The chain's CDR3 is CASSESRRGNTEAFF. The CDR3 region has the DNA TGTGCCAGCAGTGAAAGTCGTAGGGGGAACACTGAAGCTTTCTTT.

The V call is TRBV2, the J call TRBJ2-6; 7 nucleotides agree with TRBD1. V shed 8 bases, J shed 0 bases, and the junction held 7 bases outside the gene matches. CDR1 is SNHLY, CDR2 FYNNEI, per germline. This CDR3 contains 16 residues. DNA of the CDR3: TGTGCCAGCTGGACGGGACAGCCCTCTGGGGCCAACGTCCTGACTTTC. Translated, it gives CASWTGQPSGANVLTF.

This clone was seen once. The V gene is TRBV7-2, the J gene TRBJ1-1, with unresolved D. This CDR3 has 12 residues. V was clipped by 3 bases and J by 0 bases, with 2 bases between them. Germline assignment: CDR1 SGHTA and CDR2 FQGNSA. This CDR3 is CASSFMNTEAFF. The CDR3 DNA reads TGTGCCAGCAGCTTTATGAACACTGAAGCTTTCTTT. Using reference TRBV7-2 and TRBJ1-1 for the parts outside the CDR3, the full variable domain is GAGVSQSPSNKVTEKGKDVELRCDPISGHTALYWYRQSLGQGLEFLIYFQGNSAPDKSGLPSDRFSAERTGGSVSTLTIQRTQQEDSAVYLCASSFMNTEAFFGQGTRLTVV.

V and J are TRBV9 and TRBJ1-2, with D maybe TRBD1 (6 bases). V was trimmed by 4 bases and J by 0 bases, leaving 19 bases between them. Looked up from germline, CDR1 is SGDLS and CDR2 is YYNGEE. This CDR3 has 17 amino acids. The CDR3 loop reads CASSPGQSYSSNYGYTF. DNA of the CDR3: TGTGCCAGCAGCCCCGGACAGTCCTACTCTTCTAACTATGGCTACACCTTC.

This rearrangement joins TRBV27 to TRBJ2-1; 10 nucleotides agree with TRBD2. Germline assignment: CDR1 MNHEY and CDR2 SMNVEV (reference sequence). The CDR3 sequence is 15 residues long. V lost 6 bases and J lost 4; bases outside the gene matches: 6. The CDR3 protein is CASSSLAGGYNEQFF. CDR3 DNA sequence: TGTGCCAGCAGCTCATTAGCGGGGGGATACAATGAGCAGTTCTTC.

The chain couples TRBV5-6 to TRBJ2-5; 8 positions match TRBD2. The CDR3 is made up of 16 amino acids. With 2 bases clipped from V and 5 bases from J, the junction kept 11 bases outside the gene matches. Germline V gene lookup returns CDR1 SGHDT and CDR2 YYEEEE. As DNA, the CDR3 is TGTGCCAGCAGCTTATTGGGATTTAGCGGGAAGGAGACCCAGTACTTC. It translates to CASSLLGFSGKETQYF.

This clone was counted a few times. This chain connects TRBV28 to TRBJ2-5; D gene uncertain. Per the germline V gene, CDR1 is MDHEN and CDR2 is SYDVKM. The V and J ends lost 3 bases and 1 base respectively, with 0 bases between them. The CDR3 has 11 amino acids. CDR3 amino acids: CASSFQETQYF. CDR3 nucleotides: TGTGCCAGCAGTTTCCAAGAGACCCAGTACTTC. Supplemented by reference TRBV28 and TRBJ2-5, the full variable domain reads DVKVTQSSRYLVKRTGEKVFLECVQDMDHENMFWYRQDPGLGLRLIYFSYDVKMKEKGDIPEGYSVSREKKERFSLILESASTNQTSMYLCASSFQETQYFGPGTRLLVL.

The chain recombines TRBV5-1 with TRBJ1-1; D gene unclear. Trimming removed 4 bases from V and 3 bases from J, with 10 bases in between. Per the germline V gene, CDR1 is SGHRS and CDR2 is YFSETQ. This CDR3 region has 13 residues. CDR3 in DNA: TGCGCCAGCAGCGAGGAATTGGACACTGAAGCTTTCTTT. As protein: CASSEELDTEAFF.